This section outlines one TCR beta chain sequence together with its context. Its target is not known. The data were taken from a study of CD8+ T cells in alopecia areata. At the level of the study: Severity among treated patients was scored by the percentage of scalp area affected. Findings and limits, study-wide: It was lesional scalp, especially alopecia totalis/universalis, that showed higher clonality than normal scalp.

Germline values: CDR1 GTSNPN, CDR2 SVGIG (reference sequence). This CDR3 is built from 17 residues. The V end was cut by 1 base, the J end by 0 bases, with 16 bases between. Treatment in this sample: oral pan-JAK inhibitor, 5-10 mg twice daily. Reverse transcribed after extraction, RNA yielded cDNA as the sequencing template. Clones were read by immunoSEQ multiplex PCR, and TCRdb kept only the in-frame ones, dropping some. The sample lists roughly 110,000 clones, approximately 54% occurring once. The receptor's source is a human donor with alopecia areata. V is TRBV30 and J is TRBJ1-3; TRBD1 is a possible D gene (5 bases). Sequencing used CD8+ T cells sorted from blood, obtained at week 24, from a patient treated with tofacitinib. This chain's CDR3 is CAWSGGYRLSSGNTIYF. CDR3 coding DNA: TGTGCCTGGAGTGGAGGTTACAGGTTGTCCTCTGGAAACACCATATATTTT.